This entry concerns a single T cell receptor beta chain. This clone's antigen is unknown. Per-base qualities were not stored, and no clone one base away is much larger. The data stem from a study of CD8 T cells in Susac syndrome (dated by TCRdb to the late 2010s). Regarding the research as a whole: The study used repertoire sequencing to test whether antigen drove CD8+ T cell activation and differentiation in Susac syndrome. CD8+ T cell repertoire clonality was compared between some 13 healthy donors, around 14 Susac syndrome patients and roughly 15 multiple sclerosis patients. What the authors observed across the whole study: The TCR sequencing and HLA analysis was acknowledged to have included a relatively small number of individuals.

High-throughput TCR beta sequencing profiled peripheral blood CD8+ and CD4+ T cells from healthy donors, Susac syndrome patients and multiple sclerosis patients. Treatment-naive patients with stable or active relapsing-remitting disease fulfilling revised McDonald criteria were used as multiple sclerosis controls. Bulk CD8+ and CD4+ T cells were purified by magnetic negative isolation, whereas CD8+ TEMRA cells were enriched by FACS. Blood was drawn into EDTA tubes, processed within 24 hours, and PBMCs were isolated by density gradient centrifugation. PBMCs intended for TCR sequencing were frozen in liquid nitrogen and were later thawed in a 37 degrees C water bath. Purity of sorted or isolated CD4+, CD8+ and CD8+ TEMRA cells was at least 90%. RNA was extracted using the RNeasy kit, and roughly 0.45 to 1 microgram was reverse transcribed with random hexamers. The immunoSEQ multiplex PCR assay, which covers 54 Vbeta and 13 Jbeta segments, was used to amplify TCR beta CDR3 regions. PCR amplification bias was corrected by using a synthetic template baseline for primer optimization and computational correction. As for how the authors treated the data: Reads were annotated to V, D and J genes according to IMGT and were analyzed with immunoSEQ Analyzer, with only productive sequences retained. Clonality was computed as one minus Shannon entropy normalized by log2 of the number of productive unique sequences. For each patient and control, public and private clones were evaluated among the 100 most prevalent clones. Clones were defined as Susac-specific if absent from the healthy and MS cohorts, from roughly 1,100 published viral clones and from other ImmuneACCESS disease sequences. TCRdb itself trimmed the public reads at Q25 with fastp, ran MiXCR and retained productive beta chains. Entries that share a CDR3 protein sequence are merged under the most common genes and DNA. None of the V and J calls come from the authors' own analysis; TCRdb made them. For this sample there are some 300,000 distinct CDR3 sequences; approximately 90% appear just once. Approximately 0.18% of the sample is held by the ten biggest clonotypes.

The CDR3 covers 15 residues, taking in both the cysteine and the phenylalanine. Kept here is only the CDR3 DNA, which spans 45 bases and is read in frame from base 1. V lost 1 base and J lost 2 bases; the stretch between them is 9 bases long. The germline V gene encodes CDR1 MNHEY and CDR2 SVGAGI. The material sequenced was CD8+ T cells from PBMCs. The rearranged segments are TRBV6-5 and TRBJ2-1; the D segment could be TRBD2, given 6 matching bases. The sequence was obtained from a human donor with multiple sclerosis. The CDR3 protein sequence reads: CASSYYGSPYNEQFF. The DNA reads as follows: TGTGCCAGCAGTTACTACGGGAGTCCCTACAATGAGCAGTTCTTC.